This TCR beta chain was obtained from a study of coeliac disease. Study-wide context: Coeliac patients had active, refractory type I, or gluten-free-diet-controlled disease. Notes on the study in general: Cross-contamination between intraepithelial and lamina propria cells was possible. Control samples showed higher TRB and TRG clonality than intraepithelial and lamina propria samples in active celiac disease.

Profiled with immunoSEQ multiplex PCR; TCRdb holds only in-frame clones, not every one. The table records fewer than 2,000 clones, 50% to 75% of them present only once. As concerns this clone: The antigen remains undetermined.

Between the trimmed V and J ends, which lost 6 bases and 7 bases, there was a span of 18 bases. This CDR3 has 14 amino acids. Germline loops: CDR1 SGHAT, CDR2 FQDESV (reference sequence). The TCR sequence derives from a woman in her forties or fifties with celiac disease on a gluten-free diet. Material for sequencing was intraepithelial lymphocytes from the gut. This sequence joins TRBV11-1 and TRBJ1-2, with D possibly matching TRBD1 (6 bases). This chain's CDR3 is CASRNPGAGSGYTF. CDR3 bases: TGTGCCAGCAGGAACCCAGGGGCCGGTAGTGGCTACACCTTC.